This TCR beta chain was recovered during a study of shared clonotypes between healthy human individuals. Study-wide results and limits: Memory subsets had estimated richness that was generally smaller than that of naive subsets.

Recent vaccinations or acute infections were absent in the healthy HIV-negative adult donors. Splitting the CD4+ cells yielded a CD45RA+ naive subset and a CD45RA-negative memory subset. The authors ran the assay at deep level. Libraries were prepared by immunoSEQ multiplex PCR; TCRdb keeps only in-frame clonotypes and omits some of them. The top ten clones hold 1% to 1.5% of a sample with 1.6 million or so clones, 95% to 97% of them seen once. As concerns this clone: Its antigen is unknown.

With 6 bases removed from V and 2 bases from J, the gap between germline ends came to 4 bases. This CDR3 spans 11 amino acids. CDR1 is MGHDK, CDR2 SYGVNS, per germline. The receptor's source is a man aged 25 to 40 in good health. The V and J genes are TRBV25-1 and TRBJ2-5; D remains unclear. Sequencing was performed on naive CD4+ T cells sorted from blood. Documented subset: CD45RA+ positively selected. The DNA of the CDR3 is TGTGCCAGCAGACAACAAGAGACCCAGTACTTC. Residues: CASRQQETQYF.